This entry lists 32 T cell receptor beta chains sequenced from one sample in a study of T-cell memory formation after mild COVID-19 (dated by TCRdb to about 2021). The method was 5' RACE. TCRdb records Illumina NovaSeq 6000 as the sequencer. The public reads were quality trimmed at Q25 with fastp and then assembled into clones with MiXCR by TCRdb, keeping productive beta chains. A single entry per CDR3 protein holds the most common genes and DNA from its merged rows. Within this sample are about 400,000 distinct CDR3 sequences, with roughly 15% of them counted one time only. The biggest ten clones account for 20% to 25% of the sample. The sequencing input was PBMCs or a T cell subset sorted from them (not recorded which). All receptors come from a man between 18 and 35 years old who had mild COVID-19 (a few samples of this study predate the infection). The sample titles of this study are shuffled in the database, so cell type and time point are left out; the donor was told from shared clones.

J is TRBJ1-5 and V is TRBV6-2 or TRBV6-3, with D uncertain. Germline-derived CDR1 and CDR2 are MNHEY and SVGEGT. V shed 2 bases and J shed 4 bases, with 9 bases lying between them. The CDR3 loop spans 14 amino acids. The CDR3 coding sequence is TGTGCCAGCAGTTACGGTTACGGTAATCAGCCCCAGCATTTT. Translating it yields CASSYGYGNQPQHF.

The J gene is TRBJ2-5, the V gene TRBV11-2; 9 positions agree with TRBD2. V dropped 6 bases and J dropped 5; count of bases not matched to a gene: 13. Germline V lookup: CDR1 SGHAT, CDR2 FQNNGV. The CDR3 contains 16 residues. The chain's CDR3 is CASRLKGGGAFETQYF. CDR3 coding DNA: TGTGCCAGCAGGCTCAAGGGCGGGGGGGCCTTTGAGACCCAGTACTTC.

The J gene is TRBJ2-1, the V gene TRBV12-3 or TRBV12-4; 14 positions agree with TRBD2. CDR3 size: 15 residues. V was pared by 6 bases and J by 9 bases, with 7 bases of the junction left unmatched. Here the CDR3 reads CASRQGLAGAGEQFF. The CDR3 DNA follows: TGTGCCAGCAGACAGGGACTAGCGGGGGCGGGTGAGCAGTTCTTC.

V gene TRBV5-1 combines with J gene TRBJ1-1; weak D call: TRBD1 (5 bases). Trimming took off 3 bases at V and 4 bases at J, with 19 bases between the two ends. Germline assignment: CDR1 SGHRS and CDR2 YFSETQ. The CDR3 is made up of 16 amino acids. This chain's CDR3 is CASSWGPSGASTEAFF. CDR3 in DNA: TGCGCCAGCAGCTGGGGACCCTCCGGGGCGAGCACTGAAGCTTTCTTT.

This clonotype was seen ten or more times. The CDR3 sequence: CASSRRDRAHEQYF. The CDR3 DNA is TGCGCCAGCTCCCGCCGGGACAGGGCCCACGAGCAGTACTTC. The rearrangement joins TRBV5-1 to TRBJ2-7, with 9 bases identical to TRBD1. There are 14 residues in the CDR3. V gave up 7 bases and J gave up 5 bases; unmatched junction bases: 10. Germline CDR1 SGHRS, CDR2 YFSETQ.

This clonotype was counted a few times. The CDR3 spells CASSRGGVMLDTQYF. CDR3 in DNA: TGTGCCAGCAGCCGGGGGGGAGTTATGCTCGATACGCAGTATTTT. This chain uses TRBV11-1 with TRBJ2-3; 8 bases agree with TRBD2. With 5 bases clipped from V and 6 bases from J, the junction kept 10 bases outside the gene matches. This CDR3 comprises 15 residues. Per the germline V gene, CDR1 is SGHAT and CDR2 is FQDESV (reference sequence).

The chain couples TRBV27 to TRBJ1-4; D is ambiguous. Germline V gene sequence: CDR1 MNHEY, CDR2 SMNVEV (reference sequence). Trimming removed 2 bases at V and 10 bases at J, with 11 bases between. The CDR3 loop spans 13 amino acids. DNA of the CDR3: TGTGCCAGCAGTTTAAATCGGGGTGGAAAACTGTTTTTT. Its protein is CASSLNRGGKLFF. Based on the CDR3 plus reference TRBV27 and TRBJ1-4, the full variable domain is EAQVTQNPRYLITVTGKKLTVTCSQNMNHEYMSWYRQDPGLGLRQIYYSMNVEVTDKGDVPEGYKVSRKEKRNFPLILESPSPNQTSLYFCASSLNRGGKLFFGSGTQLSVL.

The chain recombines TRBV5-4 with TRBJ1-1, with 10 bases that match TRBD1. V was pared by 7 bases and J by 0 bases, with 3 bases of the junction left unmatched. The CDR3 sequence is 14 residues long. CDR1 is SGHNT and CDR2 is YYREEE in the germline V gene (reference sequence). The CDR3 loop is CASWDRGLNTEAFF. The CDR3 region has the DNA TGTGCCAGCTGGGACAGGGGTCTGAACACTGAAGCTTTCTTT.

The V gene is TRBV7-2, the J gene TRBJ1-1; D gene ambiguous. CDR1 and CDR2 from the germline V gene are SGHTA and FQGNSA. Trimming removed 5 bases at V and 5 bases at J, with 15 bases between. This CDR3 region has 14 residues. CDR3 DNA: TGTGCCAGCAGCCTACAGAATGTCGGTACTGAAGCTTTCTTT. Amino acids: CASSLQNVGTEAFF.

This clonotype appeared a few times. In DNA, the CDR3 is TGCGCCAGCAGCGTAAGACTCCGGGAGACTAATGAAAAACTGTTTTTT. Its protein product is CASSVRLRETNEKLFF. This sequence joins TRBV4-3 and TRBJ1-4; no definite D call. The CDR3 loop spans 16 amino acids. Germline V lookup: CDR1 LGHNA, CDR2 YSLEER. V lost 5 bases, J lost 2 bases, and 15 bases lay in between.

This clonotype has only a few counts. The chain joins TRBV11-3 to TRBJ1-3; 9 positions match TRBD1. V gave up 5 bases and J gave up 0 bases; unmatched junction bases: 5. Per germline, CDR1 SGHNT and CDR2 YENEEA. The CDR3 extends over 16 amino acids. CDR3 DNA: TGTGCCAGCAGCCCGGGACAGGGACTCTCTGGAAACACCATATATTTT. This gives the protein CASSPGQGLSGNTIYF.

In its sample, this clonotype was seen a few times. V gene TRBV20-1 combines with J gene TRBJ2-7, with 7 positions matching TRBD2. Germline V gene lookup returns CDR1 DFQATT and CDR2 SNEGSKA (reference sequence). This CDR3 region has 13 residues. V dropped 4 bases and J dropped 10; count of bases not matched to a gene: 13. CDR3 coding DNA: TGCAGTGCTAAGGGACGGGGGGAAACGGGACAGTACTTC. Its translation is CSAKGRGETGQYF.

The chain recombines TRBV20-1 with TRBJ1-5; D unresolved. The CDR3 runs to 9 residues. Per the germline V gene, CDR1 is DFQATT and CDR2 is SNEGSKA (reference sequence). Trimming removed 7 bases at V and 7 bases at J, with 5 bases between. The CDR3 loop is CSVGQPQHF. The CDR3 region has the DNA TGCAGTGTGGGACAGCCCCAGCATTTT.

In this sample, this clonotype turned up a few times. The rearrangement uses TRBV3-1 and TRBJ1-1; D is ambiguous. The CDR3 is 13 amino acids. The germline V and J ends were trimmed by 2 bases and 6 bases, with 10 bases remaining between them. Germline CDR1 LGHDT, CDR2 YNNKEL (reference sequence). The CDR3 DNA reads TGTGCCAGCAGCCAATTATCACGACCTGAAGCTTTCTTT. The encoded protein is CASSQLSRPEAFF.

This clonotype was recorded at least ten times. The chain couples TRBV12-3 or TRBV12-4 to TRBJ1-4, with no clear D. CDR3 size: 14 residues. The V gene lost 6 bases and the J gene lost 2 bases, with 10 bases spanning the gap. The CDR3 is CASREWGTNEKLFF. The CDR3 DNA reads as TGTGCCAGCAGGGAGTGGGGTACTAATGAAAAACTGTTTTTT.

Only a few counts were recorded for this clonotype. The V gene is TRBV3-1, the J gene TRBJ1-6; no definite D call. The CDR3 length is 15 residues. The germline V gene encodes CDR1 LGHDT and CDR2 YNNKEL (reference sequence). V was trimmed by 0 bases and J by 4 bases, leaving 7 bases between them. This CDR3 reads CASSQEDGYNSPLHF. For the CDR3, the DNA is TGTGCCAGCAGCCAAGAGGACGGTTATAATTCACCCCTCCACTTT.

The sample holds a few counts of this clonotype. CDR3 coding DNA: TGTGCCAGCAGTGAAGTAGTACAGGGACATTCTGGAAACACCATATATTTT. Translated: CASSEVVQGHSGNTIYF. The chain combines TRBV6-1 with TRBJ1-3; a possible D gene is TRBD1 (6 bases). Trimming shortened V by 1 base and J by 1 base, and 14 bases separated the two germline ends. The germline V gene encodes CDR1 MNHNS and CDR2 SASEGT. This CDR3 comprises 17 residues.

V gene TRBV7-2 combines with J gene TRBJ2-3; 7 bases agree with TRBD1. The CDR3 extends over 14 amino acids. CDR1 and CDR2 (germline): SGHTA, FQGNSA. With 3 bases clipped from V and 5 bases from J, the junction kept 5 bases outside the gene matches. This chain's CDR3 is CASSFRAGGDTQYF. In DNA form, the CDR3 reads TGTGCCAGCAGCTTCCGGGCAGGGGGAGATACGCAGTATTTT.

Ten or more counts support this clonotype. This rearrangement joins TRBV1 to TRBJ2-1; TRBD2, as called in the table, went unchecked against the DNA. TRBV1 is tagged as a pseudogene. This CDR3 region has 14 residues. The CDR3 sequence: CTSSLGTPVEGQFF. The CDR3 region has the DNA TGCACCAGCAGCCTGGGGACTCCGGTCGAGGGGCAGTTCTTC.

The chain uses TRBV7-2 and TRBJ2-1, with a possible D match to TRBD1 (5 bases). This CDR3 spans 17 amino acids. Trimming shortened V by 1 base and J by 0 bases, and 13 bases separated the two germline ends. Germline loops: CDR1 SGHTA, CDR2 FQGNSA. The CDR3 nucleotides read TGTGCCAGCAGCTTAGATGGGGCCCGCTACTCCTACAATGAGCAGTTCTTC. It codes for CASSLDGARYSYNEQFF.

The chain uses TRBV5-1 and TRBJ2-2; D gene uncertain. The germline V and J ends were trimmed by 2 bases and 0 bases, with 8 bases remaining between them. Germline assignment: CDR1 SGHRS and CDR2 YFSETQ. CDR3 size: 15 residues. CDR3 DNA: TGCGCCAGCAGCTTCGGCAGCGCGAACACCGGGGAGCTGTTTTTT. Translated: CASSFGSANTGELFF.

V gene TRBV4-1 combines with J gene TRBJ2-7, with D tentatively TRBD1 or TRBD2 (5 bases each). V was pared by 4 bases and J by 7 bases, with 32 bases between. CDR1 MGHRA and CDR2 YSYEKL come from the germline V gene. The CDR3 runs to 19 residues. The DNA of the CDR3 is TGCGCCAGCAGCCCAGCCCCATCTGAATTCGGGACGGGCCCACGAGAGCAGTACGTC. Protein: CASSPAPSEFGTGPREQYV.

This chain links TRBV5-1 with TRBJ2-3; TRBD1 agrees at 9 bases. The V and J ends lost 4 bases and 4 bases, in that order; junction bases with no gene match: 7. CDR1 and CDR2 from the germline V gene are SGHRS and YFSETQ. CDR3 length: 15 residues. CDR3 amino acids: CASSMGQGGSDTQYF. The CDR3 coding sequence is TGCGCCAGCAGCATGGGACAGGGAGGCTCAGATACGCAGTATTTT.

This clonotype was observed a few times. This chain connects TRBV20-1 to TRBJ1-2; TRBD1 agrees at 7 bases. The CDR3 runs 12 residues. With V trimmed by 5 bases and J by 3 bases, 3 bases remained unmatched. Germline V gene data show CDR1 as DFQATT and CDR2 as SNEGSKA (reference sequence). Here the CDR3 reads CSAADRDYGYTF. As DNA, the CDR3 is TGCAGTGCTGCCGACAGGGACTATGGCTACACCTTC.

J is TRBJ1-5 and V is TRBV5-1, with D possibly TRBD1 on 6 matching bases. The CDR3 covers 15 residues. Trimming stripped 0 bases from V and 5 bases from J, with 12 bases between. Germline assignment: CDR1 SGHRS and CDR2 YFSETQ. For the CDR3, the DNA is TGCGCCAGCAGCTTGGAACCAGGGGCGGATCAGCCCCAGCATTTT. Amino acid sequence: CASSLEPGADQPQHF.

This clonotype has just a few counts. This chain links TRBV4-1 with TRBJ1-6; no reliable D call. Germline V gives CDR1 MGHRA, CDR2 YSYEKL. There are 15 residues in the CDR3. Trimming shortened V by 1 base and J by 5 bases, and 9 bases separated the two germline ends. Here the CDR3 DNA reads TGCGCCAGCAGCCAAGCCACAAGGAATAATTCACCCCTCCACTTT. This codes for CASSQATRNNSPLHF.

The chain couples TRBV6-2 or TRBV6-3 to TRBJ1-2; D gene unclear. The germline V and J ends were trimmed by 3 bases and 4 bases, with 9 bases remaining between them. Germline V lookup: CDR1 MNHEY, CDR2 SVGEGT. The CDR3 spans 13 residues. The CDR3 protein is CASSYPEFYGYTF. CDR3 nucleotide sequence: TGTGCCAGCAGTTATCCAGAGTTCTATGGCTACACCTTC.

For the CDR3, the DNA is TGTGCCAGCAGCAACAGGAACACTGAAGCTTTCTTT. As protein: CASSNRNTEAFF. V and J are TRBV9 and TRBJ1-1; no clear D. Trimming left V 4 bases short and J 1 base short, with 5 bases between. CDR1 SGDLS and CDR2 YYNGEE come from the germline V gene. This CDR3 region has 12 residues.

This clonotype appeared many times. V is TRBV7-2 and J is TRBJ2-1; D gene unclear. The CDR3 runs 15 residues. V was clipped by 5 bases and J by 0 bases, with 11 bases between them. Germline assignment: CDR1 SGHTA and CDR2 FQGNSA. For the CDR3, the DNA is TGTGCCAGCAGCCCCTTCAAAGGCTCCTACAATGAGCAGTTCTTC. Translation gives CASSPFKGSYNEQFF. The variable domain in full, with the rest retrieved from reference TRBV7-2 and TRBJ2-1, is GAGVSQSPSNKVTEKGKDVELRCDPISGHTALYWYRQSLGQGLEFLIYFQGNSAPDKSGLPSDRFSAERTGGSVSTLTIQRTQQEDSAVYLCASSPFKGSYNEQFFGPGTRLTVL.

The table lists this clonotype with many counts. The J gene is TRBJ1-2, the V gene TRBV7-2; 9 positions match TRBD1. In germline, CDR1 is SGHTA, CDR2 FQGNSA. The V and J ends lost 1 base and 7 bases, in that order; junction bases with no gene match: 16. The CDR3 runs 18 residues. CDR3 in DNA: TGTGCCAGCAGCTTAGTACCGGGACAGGGTTCAGCCGAGGGTGGCTACACCTTC. This codes for CASSLVPGQGSAEGGYTF.

This rearrangement joins TRBV7-9 to TRBJ2-7; 7 positions agree with TRBD2. The CDR3 spans 15 residues. V lost 2 bases, J lost 4 bases, and 8 bases stayed unmatched. CDR1 and CDR2 (germline): SEHNR, FQNEAQ (reference sequence). This CDR3 is CASSLLESGAYEQYF. The CDR3 coding sequence is TGTGCCAGCAGCTTACTCGAAAGCGGGGCGTACGAGCAGTACTTC.

This clonotype was recorded a few times. The chain joins TRBV6-4 to TRBJ2-2; no clear D. The V end was cut by 0 bases, the J end by 3 bases, with 2 bases between. The CDR3 is made up of 13 amino acids. The germline V gene has CDR1 MRHNA and CDR2 SNTAGT. In nucleotides, the CDR3 is TGTGCCAGCAGTGACTCGGACACCGGGGAGCTGTTTTTT. Translation gives CASSDSDTGELFF.